Reported below is one TCR beta chain. These data originate in a study of cytomegalovirus exposure and HLA in healthy donors. The PCR employed 60 Vbeta primers together with 13 Jbeta primers. TCRdb's copy holds only in-frame clones and misses some; the assay was immunoSEQ multiplex PCR. The top ten clones hold around 1.2% of a sample with about 130,000 clones, 60% to 80% of them seen once. From germline, CDR1 is MDHEN and CDR2 SYDVKM. The ends lost 8 bases at V and 4 bases at J; junction bases unmatched: 9. The CDR3 length is 17 residues. The chain carries TRBV28 and TRBJ2-2; 14 bases fit TRBD2. Sequences were obtained from PBMCs. This receptor was taken from a man aged 50 or older in good health and CMV-seronegative. The CDR3 here is CASLRLAGGPGTGELFF. The CDR3 nucleotides are TGTGCCAGCCTTCGACTAGCGGGAGGGCCGGGCACCGGGGAGCTGTTTTTT.